This T cell receptor beta chain was recorded in a study of T cell changes during pregnancy in multiple sclerosis. The V and J ends lost 4 bases and 8 bases respectively, with 20 bases between them. The CDR3 covers 15 residues. Germline CDR1 is LNHDA and CDR2 is SQIVND (reference sequence). TCRdb's copy holds only in-frame clones and misses some; the assay was immunoSEQ multiplex PCR. The sample holds 90,000 to 120,000 clones, about 94% seen once. This sequence originates from a female donor with multiple sclerosis, enrolled in a pregnancy study. V is TRBV19 and J is TRBJ1-2, with D maybe TRBD1 (5 bases). This sample comprised peripheral blood, obtained before pregnancy. The CDR3 loop reads CASSTTSDSPKGYTF. In DNA, the CDR3 is TGTGCCAGTAGTACCACAAGCGACAGCCCGAAGGGCTACACCTTC.